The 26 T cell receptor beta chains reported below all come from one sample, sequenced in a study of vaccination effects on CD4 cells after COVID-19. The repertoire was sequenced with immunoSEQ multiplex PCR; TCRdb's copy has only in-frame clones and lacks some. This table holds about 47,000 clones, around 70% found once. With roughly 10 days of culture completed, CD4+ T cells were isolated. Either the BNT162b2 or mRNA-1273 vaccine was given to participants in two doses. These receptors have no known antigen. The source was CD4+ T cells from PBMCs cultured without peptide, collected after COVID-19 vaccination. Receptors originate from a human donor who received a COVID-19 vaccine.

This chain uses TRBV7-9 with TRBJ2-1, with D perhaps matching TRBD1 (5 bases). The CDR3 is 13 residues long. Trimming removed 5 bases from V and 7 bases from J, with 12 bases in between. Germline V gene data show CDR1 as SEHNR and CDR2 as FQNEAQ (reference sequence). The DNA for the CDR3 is TGTGCCAGCAGCCCCCGACAGCAGAATGAGCAGTTCTTC. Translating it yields CASSPRQQNEQFF.

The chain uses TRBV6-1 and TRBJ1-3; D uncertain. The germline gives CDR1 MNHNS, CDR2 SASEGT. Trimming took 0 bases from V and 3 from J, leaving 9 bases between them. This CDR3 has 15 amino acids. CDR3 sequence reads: CASSEATSGGNTIYF. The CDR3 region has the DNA TGTGCCAGCAGTGAAGCGACAAGCGGTGGAAACACCATATATTTT.

CDR3 in DNA: TGCGCCAGCAGCCTAAGACGACTAGCGGGAGAAGATACGCAGTATTTT. Protein sequence: CASSLRRLAGEDTQYF. This chain connects TRBV4-1 to TRBJ2-3; TRBD2 aligns across 12 bases. The CDR3 contains 16 residues. CDR1 MGHRA and CDR2 YSYEKL come from the germline V gene. After removal of 4 bases from V and 5 bases from J, the junction contained 7 bases not matched to a gene.

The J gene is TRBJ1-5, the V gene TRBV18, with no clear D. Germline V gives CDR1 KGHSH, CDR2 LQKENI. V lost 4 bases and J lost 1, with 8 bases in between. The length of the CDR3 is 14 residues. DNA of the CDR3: TGTGCCAGCTCACAGGGTTCAAGCAATCAGCCCCAGCATTTT. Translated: CASSQGSSNQPQHF.

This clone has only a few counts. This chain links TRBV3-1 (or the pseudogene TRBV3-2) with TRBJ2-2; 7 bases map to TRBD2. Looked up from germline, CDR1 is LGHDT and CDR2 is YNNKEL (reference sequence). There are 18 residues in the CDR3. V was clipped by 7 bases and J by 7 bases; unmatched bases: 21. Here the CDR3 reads CASILWYEGTNLGGELFF. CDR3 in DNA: TGTGCCAGCATTTTATGGTATGAAGGGACTAATCTTGGCGGGGAGCTGTTTTTT.

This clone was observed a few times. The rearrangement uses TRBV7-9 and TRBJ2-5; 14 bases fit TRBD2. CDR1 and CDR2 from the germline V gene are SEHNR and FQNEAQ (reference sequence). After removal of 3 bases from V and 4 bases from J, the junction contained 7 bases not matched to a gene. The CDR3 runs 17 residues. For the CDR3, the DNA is TGTGCCAGCAGCTTGGTTGGACTAGCGGGAGGCAGAGAGACCCAGTACTTC. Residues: CASSLVGLAGGRETQYF.

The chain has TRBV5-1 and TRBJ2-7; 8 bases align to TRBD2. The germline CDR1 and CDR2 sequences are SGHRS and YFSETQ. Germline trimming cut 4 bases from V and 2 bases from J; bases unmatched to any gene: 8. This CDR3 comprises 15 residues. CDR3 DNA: TGCGCCAGCAGCGTCGGACTAGCTTTAACCTACGAGCAGTACTTC. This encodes CASSVGLALTYEQYF.

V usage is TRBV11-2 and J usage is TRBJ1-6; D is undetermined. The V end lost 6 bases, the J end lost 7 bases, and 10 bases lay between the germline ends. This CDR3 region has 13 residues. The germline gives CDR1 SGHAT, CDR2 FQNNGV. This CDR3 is CASRGDGNSPLHF. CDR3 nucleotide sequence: TGTGCCAGCAGAGGCGACGGAAATTCACCCCTCCACTTT. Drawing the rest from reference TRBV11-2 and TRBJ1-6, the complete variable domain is EAGVAQSPRYKIIEKRQSVAFWCNPISGHATLYWYQQILGQGPKLLIQFQNNGVVDDSQLPKDRFSAERLKGVDSTLKIQPAKLEDSAVYLCASRGDGNSPLHFGNGTRLTVT.

This chain's CDR3 is CASRRTGGYGYTF. The CDR3 nucleotides are TGTGCCAGCAGACGGACAGGGGGCTATGGCTACACCTTC. The J gene is TRBJ1-2, the V gene TRBV6-5; 10 bases line up with TRBD1. V trimming: 6 bases; J trimming: 4 bases; junction bases outside the gene matches: 2. The germline V gene has CDR1 MNHEY and CDR2 SVGAGI. This CDR3 is 13 amino acids long.

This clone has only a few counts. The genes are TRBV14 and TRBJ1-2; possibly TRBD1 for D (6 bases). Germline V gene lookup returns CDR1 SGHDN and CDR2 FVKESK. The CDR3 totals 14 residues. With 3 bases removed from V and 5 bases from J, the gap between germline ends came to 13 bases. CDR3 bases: TGTGCCAGCAGCCAGACGGGGGGGCAGTATGGCTACACCTTC. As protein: CASSQTGGQYGYTF.

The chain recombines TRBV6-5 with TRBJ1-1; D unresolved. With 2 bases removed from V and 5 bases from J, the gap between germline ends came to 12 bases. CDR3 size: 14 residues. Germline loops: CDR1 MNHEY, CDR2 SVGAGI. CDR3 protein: CASSYHQAGTEAFF. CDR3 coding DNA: TGTGCCAGCAGTTACCATCAGGCGGGAACTGAAGCTTTCTTT.

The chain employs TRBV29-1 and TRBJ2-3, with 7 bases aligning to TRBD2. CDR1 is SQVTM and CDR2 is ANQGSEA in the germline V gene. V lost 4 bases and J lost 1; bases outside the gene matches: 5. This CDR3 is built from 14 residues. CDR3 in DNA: TGCAGCGTTGTTCTGGCGGGGGGCACAGATACGCAGTATTTT. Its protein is CSVVLAGGTDTQYF.

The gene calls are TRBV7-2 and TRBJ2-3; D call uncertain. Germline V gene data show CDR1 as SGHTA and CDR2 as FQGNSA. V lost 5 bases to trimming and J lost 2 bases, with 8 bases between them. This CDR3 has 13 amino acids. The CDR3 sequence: CASSAPSTDTQYF. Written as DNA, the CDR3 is TGTGCCAGCAGCGCCCCCTCCACAGATACGCAGTATTTT.

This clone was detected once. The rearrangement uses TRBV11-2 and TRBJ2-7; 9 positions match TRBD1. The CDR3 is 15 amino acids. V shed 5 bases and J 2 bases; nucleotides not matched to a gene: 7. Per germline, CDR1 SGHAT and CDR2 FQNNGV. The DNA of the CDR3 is TGTGCCAGCAGCCGAACGGACAGGGGACCCTACGAGCAGTACTTC. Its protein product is CASSRTDRGPYEQYF.

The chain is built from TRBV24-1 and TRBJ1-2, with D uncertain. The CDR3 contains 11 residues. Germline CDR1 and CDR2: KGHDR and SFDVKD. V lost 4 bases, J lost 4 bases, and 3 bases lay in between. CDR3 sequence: CATSEGYGYTF. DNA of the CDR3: TGTGCCACCAGTGAGGGCTATGGCTACACCTTC.

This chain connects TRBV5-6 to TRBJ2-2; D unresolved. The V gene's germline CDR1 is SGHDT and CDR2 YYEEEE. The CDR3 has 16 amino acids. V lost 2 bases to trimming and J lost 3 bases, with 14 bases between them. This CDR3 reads CASSLALTSYTGELFF. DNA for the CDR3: TGTGCCAGCAGCTTAGCCCTCACATCTTACACCGGGGAGCTGTTTTTT.

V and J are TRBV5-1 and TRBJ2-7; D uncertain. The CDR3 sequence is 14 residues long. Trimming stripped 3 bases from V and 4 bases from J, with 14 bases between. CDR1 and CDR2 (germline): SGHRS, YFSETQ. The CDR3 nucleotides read TGCGCCAGCAGCTCGTCGGGTAGTAATTACGAGCAGTACTTC. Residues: CASSSSGSNYEQYF. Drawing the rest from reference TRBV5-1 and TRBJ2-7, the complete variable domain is KAGVTQTPRYLIKTRGQQVTLSCSPISGHRSVSWYQQTPGQGLQFLFEYFSETQRNKGNFPGRFSGRQFSNSRSEMNVSTLELGDSALYLCASSSSGSNYEQYFGPGTRLTVT.

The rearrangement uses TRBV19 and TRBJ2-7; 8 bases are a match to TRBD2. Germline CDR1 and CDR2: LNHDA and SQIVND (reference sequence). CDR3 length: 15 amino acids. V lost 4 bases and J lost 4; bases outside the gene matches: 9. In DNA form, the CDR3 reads TGTGCCAGTAGTAACCCCGGGAGGGCCTGGTACGAGCAGTACTTC. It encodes CASSNPGRAWYEQYF.

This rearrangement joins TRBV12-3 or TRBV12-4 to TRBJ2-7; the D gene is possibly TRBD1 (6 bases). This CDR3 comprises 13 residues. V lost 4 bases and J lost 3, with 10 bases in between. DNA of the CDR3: TGTGCCAGCAGTTCCAGGGGTGGCTACGAGCAGTACTTC. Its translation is CASSSRGGYEQYF.

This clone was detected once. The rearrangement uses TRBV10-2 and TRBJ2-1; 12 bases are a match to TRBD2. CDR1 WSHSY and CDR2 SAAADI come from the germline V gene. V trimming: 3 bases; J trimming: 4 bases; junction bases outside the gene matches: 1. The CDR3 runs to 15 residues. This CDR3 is CASSDLAGGYNEQFF. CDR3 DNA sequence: TGCGCCAGCAGTGATCTAGCGGGAGGGTACAATGAGCAGTTCTTC.

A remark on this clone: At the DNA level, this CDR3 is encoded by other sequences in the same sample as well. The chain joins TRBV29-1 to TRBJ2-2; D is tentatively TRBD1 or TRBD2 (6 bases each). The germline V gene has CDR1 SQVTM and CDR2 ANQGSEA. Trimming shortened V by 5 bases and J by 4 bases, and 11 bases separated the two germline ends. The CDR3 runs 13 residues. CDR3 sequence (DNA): TGCAGCGTTTCCGAGGGGGGCACCGGGGAGCTGTTTTTT. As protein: CSVSEGGTGELFF.

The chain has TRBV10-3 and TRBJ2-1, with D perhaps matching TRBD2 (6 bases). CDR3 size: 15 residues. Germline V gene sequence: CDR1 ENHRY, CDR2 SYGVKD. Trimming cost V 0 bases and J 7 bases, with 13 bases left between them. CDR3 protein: CAISESGVAGNEQFF. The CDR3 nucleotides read TGTGCCATCAGTGAGTCAGGGGTGGCGGGGAATGAGCAGTTCTTC.

The CDR3 coding sequence is TGTGCCAGCAGAATCGGGACAACAGGGGGGAAACTGTTTTTT. This gives the protein CASRIGTTGGKLFF. V is TRBV6-5 and J is TRBJ1-4, with 8 bases matching TRBD1. V was pared by 6 bases and J by 11 bases, with 11 bases of the junction left unmatched. The CDR3 has 14 residues. The germline gives CDR1 MNHEY, CDR2 SVGAGI.

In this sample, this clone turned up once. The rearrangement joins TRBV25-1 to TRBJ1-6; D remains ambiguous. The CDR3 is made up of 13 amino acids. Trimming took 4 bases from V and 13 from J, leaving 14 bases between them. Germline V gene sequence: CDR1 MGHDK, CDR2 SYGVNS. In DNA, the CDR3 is TGTGCCAGCAGTGGGGCCGCCTCTAGGCCCCTCCACTTT. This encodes CASSGAASRPLHF.

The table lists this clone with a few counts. CDR3 bases: TGTGCCAGCAGCGTAGTAGGGCTCTCCTACAATGAGCAGTTCTTC. It translates to CASSVVGLSYNEQFF. The chain combines TRBV9 with TRBJ2-1; D gene unclear. Germline CDR1 reads SGDLS; CDR2 reads YYNGEE. Trimming cost V 0 bases and J 0 bases, with 7 bases left between them. The CDR3 has 15 amino acids.

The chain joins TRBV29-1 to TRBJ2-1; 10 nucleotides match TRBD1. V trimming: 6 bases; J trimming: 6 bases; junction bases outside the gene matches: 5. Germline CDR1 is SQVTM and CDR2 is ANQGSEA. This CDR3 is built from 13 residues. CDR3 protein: CSVDRGLGNEQFF. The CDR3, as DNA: TGCAGCGTCGACAGGGGGCTGGGCAATGAGCAGTTCTTC.